This is a list of T cell receptor beta chains from one sample in a study of cytomegalovirus exposure and HLA in healthy donors. Some clones are missing from TCRdb's copy, which holds only in-frame ones; the method was immunoSEQ multiplex PCR. This sample has over 150,000 clones, with approximately 80% found just once. Specimen: PBMCs. The receptors derive from a man aged 18-30 years in good health and CMV-seronegative. The CDR3 runs from the conserved cysteine through the conserved F or W. The D gene is left open where the match is weak. Only some rows state a clone size, as once, few, many or a class for expanded clones.

v_gene	j_gene	d_gene	abundance	CDR3nt	CDR3aa
TRBV9	TRBJ2-1	.	.	TGTGCCAGCAGGGGCAGGGAAAATGAGCAGTTCTTC	CASRGRENEQFF
TRBV29-1	TRBJ1-2	.	.	TGCAGCGTTGTAGTAGGGCAGGGATATGGCTACACCTTC	CSVVVGQGYGYTF
TRBV10-3	TRBJ1-2	.	.	TGTGCCATCAGGGGGCACGTGAACTATGGCTACACCTTC	CAIRGHVNYGYTF
TRBV19	TRBJ1-6	TRBD1	once	TGTGCCAGTAGTTTAACCCCACAGGGGACCAATAATTCACCCCTCCACTTT	CASSLTPQGTNNSPLHF
TRBV4-1	TRBJ2-3	.	.	TGCGCCAGCAGCGTTCGCAGGGTCGAGGGCACAGATACGCAGTATTTT	CASSVRRVEGTDTQYF
TRBV6-4	TRBJ2-1	.	.	TGTGCCAGCAGCCCTCGGTCTTCAAATGAGCAGTTCTTC	CASSPRSSNEQFF
TRBV2	TRBJ1-2	.	.	TGTGCCAGCATGGGCCGCAGCAACTATGGCTACACCTTC	CASMGRSNYGYTF
TRBV25-1	TRBJ2-3	TRBD2	.	TGTGCCAGCAGTGCACCGGGACTAGCGGGGGGTCCAGATACGCAGTATTTT	CASSAPGLAGGPDTQYF
TRBV19	TRBJ2-7	.	.	TGTGCCAGTAGCTTGGGACACTTCTACGAGCAGTACTTC	CASSLGHFYEQYF
TRBV11-2	TRBJ2-1	.	.	TGTGCCAGCAGCTCAGTAGCGGAGCAGTTCTTC	CASSSVAEQFF
TRBV27	TRBJ2-2	TRBD2	.	TGTGCCAGCAGCATAGCGGGGGGGGGCCCCGGGGAGCTGTTTTTT	CASSIAGGGPGELFF
TRBV4-1	TRBJ2-7	.	once	TGCGCCAGCAGCCAAGAACCCACAGCCTACGAGCAGTACTTC	CASSQEPTAYEQYF
TRBV6-1	TRBJ1-6	.	.	TGTGCCACCCTAACAGGGAGCGCCTATAATTCACCCCTCCACTTT	CATLTGSAYNSPLHF
TRBV2	TRBJ2-7	.	.	TGTGCCAGCATCCCCCAATCCCCCTACGAGCAGTACTTC	CASIPQSPYEQYF
TRBV28	TRBJ2-5	TRBD2	.	TGTGCCAGCAGTCCACATCAAGGGACTAGCAGCCAAGAGACCCAGTACTTC	CASSPHQGTSSQETQYF
TRBV9	TRBJ1-1	TRBD1	.	TGTGCCAGCAGCACCCGACAGGGCACTGAAGCTTTCTTT	CASSTRQGTEAFF
TRBV11-2	TRBJ1-5	.	once	TGTGCCAGCAGCTTGAACAGAAATCAGCCCCAGCATTTT	CASSLNRNQPQHF
TRBV6-1	TRBJ1-1	.	few	TGTGCCAGCACGGAGGGCTTGGGTGAAGCTTTCTTT	CASTEGLGEAFF
TRBV5-1	TRBJ2-2	TRBD2	.	TGCGCCAGCAGCTTGTTCCAGCGGGGCACCGGGGAGCTGTTTTTT	CASSLFQRGTGELFF
TRBV10-1	TRBJ1-1	TRBD1	.	TGCGCCAGCAGTGCGGACAGGTTCGGAGAAGCTTTCTTT	CASSADRFGEAFF
TRBV7-9	TRBJ2-2	.	.	TGTGCCAGCAGCCCGGCTGTAATCGGACATGACACCGGGGAGCTGTTTTTT	CASSPAVIGHDTGELFF
TRBV18	TRBJ1-5	TRBD1	.	TGTGCCAGCTCACCCGGACAGGGGGTACAGCCCCAGCATTTT	CASSPGQGVQPQHF
TRBV2	TRBJ1-4	TRBD1	.	TGTGCCAGCAGAGGGACAGGGCCAACTGAAAAACTGTTTTTT	CASRGTGPTEKLFF
TRBV19	TRBJ2-5	TRBD2	once	TGTGCCAGCTCACCGGTTGGGACTAGCGGATTGTCGGAGACCCAGTACTTC	CASSPVGTSGLSETQYF
TRBV4-2	TRBJ2-7	TRBD1	.	TGTGCCAGCAGCCGGGACAGAGGGACCTACGAGCAGTACTTC	CASSRDRGTYEQYF
TRBV27	TRBJ2-1	TRBD1	.	TGTGCCAGCAGTTCACTTGCCGGGACAGGGGTTGTCAATGAGCAGTTCTTC	CASSSLAGTGVVNEQFF
TRBV5-4	TRBJ2-1	TRBD2	.	TGTGCCAGCAGCTTGGGGACTAGTTACGAGCAGTTCTTC	CASSLGTSYEQFF
TRBV7-2	TRBJ2-7	TRBD1	.	TGTGCCAGCAGCTCGACAGGGTGGTCCTACGAGCAGTACTTC	CASSSTGWSYEQYF
TRBV6-1	TRBJ1-1	TRBD1	.	TGTGCCAGCGGGGGGACAGCAACGAACACTGAAGCTTTCTTT	CASGGTATNTEAFF
TRBV4-1	TRBJ1-5	TRBD1	.	TGCGCCAGCAGACCCCGGGACAGGCCTAATCAGCCCCAGCATTTT	CASRPRDRPNQPQHF
TRBV9	TRBJ2-3	TRBD2	.	TGTGCCAGCAGCGTAGGGACTAGCGGATTAGATACGCAGTATTTT	CASSVGTSGLDTQYF
TRBV10-2	TRBJ2-3	TRBD2	.	TGCGCCAGCAGCCTAGCGGGGGGTGGAGATACGCAGTATTTT	CASSLAGGGDTQYF
TRBV29-1	TRBJ2-6	.	.	TGCAGCGTTGAAGATCGGGGGAGCTCTGGGGCCAACGTCCTGACTTTC	CSVEDRGSSGANVLTF
TRBV9	TRBJ2-7	.	once	TGTGCCAGCAGCGGAGGATCTCGGGACGAGCAGTACTTC	CASSGGSRDEQYF
TRBV4-3	TRBJ2-1	TRBD2	.	TGCGCCAGCAGCCAAGAGGGGGAGGGCCTTTGGGATGAGCAGTTCTTC	CASSQEGEGLWDEQFF
TRBV14	TRBJ1-2	.	.	TGTGCCAGCAGCCAAGGGGCCGTAAGGGGCTACACCTTC	CASSQGAVRGYTF
TRBV2	TRBJ1-1	TRBD1	.	TGTGCCAGCAGTGAGGGCCGTCCCGGGACAGCTGAAGCTTTCTTT	CASSEGRPGTAEAFF
TRBV5-1	TRBJ2-2	TRBD1	.	TGCGCCAGCAGAAAGACAGGGATTAACACCGGGGAGCTGTTTTTT	CASRKTGINTGELFF
TRBV7-6	TRBJ2-7	TRBD2	.	TGTGCCAGCAGCTCCTATACTAGCGGGAGTGGCAACGAGCAGTACTTC	CASSSYTSGSGNEQYF
TRBV4-2	TRBJ1-5	TRBD1	.	TGTGCCAGCAGCCAAGAATGGGGACAGGCGACTCAGCCCCAGCATTTT	CASSQEWGQATQPQHF
TRBV6-1	TRBJ1-1	.	.	TGTGCCAGCGTCCTCATGGACAGAGCTTTCTTT	CASVLMDRAFF
TRBV19	TRBJ2-3	.	.	TGTGCCAGTAGTAACCTCGGATGGGGTAGCGGAAACACAGATACGCAGTATTTT	CASSNLGWGSGNTDTQYF
TRBV10-3	TRBJ1-2	.	.	TGTGCCATCAGTGACGGGGGAAACCCTTATGGCTACACCTTC	CAISDGGNPYGYTF
TRBV16	TRBJ2-1	TRBD2	.	TGTGCCAGCAGCCCCACTAGCGGGAGGGCCTATGAGCAGTTCTTC	CASSPTSGRAYEQFF
TRBV27	TRBJ2-1	TRBD2	.	TGTGCCAGCTCTAGCGGGGGTAATGAGCAGTTCTTC	CASSSGGNEQFF
TRBV6-5	TRBJ2-3	TRBD2	.	TGTGCCAGCAGTCCGGGACTAATAACAGATACGCAGTATTTT	CASSPGLITDTQYF
TRBV5-1	TRBJ2-7	TRBD2	.	TGCGCCAGCAGCTTGACTAGCGGGGCTCCCTACGAGCAGTACTTC	CASSLTSGAPYEQYF
TRBV10-3	TRBJ2-3	.	.	TGTGCCATCAGGGCCGATTACACAGATACGCAGTATTTT	CAIRADYTDTQYF
TRBV5-6	TRBJ2-2	TRBD2	.	TGTGCCAGCAGCTTGGGAGGCGGGGGAGTCACCGGGGAGCTGTTTTTT	CASSLGGGGVTGELFF
TRBV11-2	TRBJ2-7	TRBD1	.	TGTGCCAGCAGCGTGGACAGGGAACGCGAGCAGTACTTC	CASSVDREREQYF
TRBV6-1	TRBJ1-6	TRBD1	.	TGTGCCAGTTCGACAGGGGGCGGGTCACCCCTCCACTTT	CASSTGGGSPLHF